One and the same sample provided the 29 T cell receptor beta chains below, sequenced in a study of CD8 T cells in ankylosing spondylitis. TCRdb re-analysed the 5' RACE reads in MiXCR, keeping a single row per CDR3 protein. Among around 250,000 distinct CDR3 sequences listed, roughly 10% were seen once. The sequenced material came from blood, either unsorted or a sorted T cell fraction (not recorded which). The receptors here all came from a male donor with ankylosing spondylitis or in good health (not recorded which).

This clonotype was observed a single time. The chain employs TRBV2 and TRBJ1-1, with 9 nucleotides matching TRBD1. Germline values: CDR1 SNHLY, CDR2 FYNNEI. The V and J ends lost 5 bases and 4 bases, in that order; junction bases with no gene match: 5. The CDR3 spans 14 residues. In nucleotides, the CDR3 is TGTGCCAGCAGTTACCGGGACAGGGCCACTGAAGCTTTCTTT. It specifies CASSYRDRATEAFF.

This clonotype was found a few times. The V and J genes are TRBV6-4 and TRBJ1-5; D perhaps matches TRBD1 (5 bases). Trimming took off 8 bases at V and 9 bases at J, with 17 bases between the two ends. The CDR3 has 13 amino acids. Germline lookup yields CDR1 MRHNA and CDR2 SNTAGT. CDR3 sequence: CASGRRGDVPQHF. CDR3 bases: TGTGCCAGCGGCCGACGGGGGGATGTGCCCCAGCATTTT.

In its sample, this clonotype was seen many times. The chain combines TRBV2 with TRBJ2-1; D is undetermined. The CDR3 spans 11 residues. Trimming stripped 6 bases from V and 7 bases from J, with 7 bases between. Germline loops: CDR1 SNHLY, CDR2 FYNNEI. CDR3 sequence reads: CASRISNEQFF. The CDR3 nucleotides are TGTGCCAGCAGAATCAGTAATGAGCAGTTCTTC. The full variable domain, in which reference TRBV2 and TRBJ2-1 provide the parts outside the CDR3, is EPEVTQTPSHQVTQMGQEVILRCVPISNHLYFYWYRQILGQKVEFLVSFYNNEISEKSEIFDDQFSVERPDGSNFTLKIRSTKLEDSAMYFCASRISNEQFFGPGTRLTVL.

This clonotype was detected a few times. The V and J genes are TRBV12-3 or TRBV12-4 and TRBJ2-7; 9 nucleotides align to TRBD1. The CDR3 has 17 residues. V gave up 5 bases and J gave up 2 bases; unmatched junction bases: 13. DNA of the CDR3: TGTGCCAGCAGTCCACGTCCTCCGGGACAGGGACCCTACGAGCAGTACTTC. Protein product: CASSPRPPGQGPYEQYF.

This clonotype came up many times. The genes are TRBV20-1 and TRBJ2-7; 10 nucleotides line up with TRBD2. This CDR3 has 14 amino acids. CDR1 and CDR2 from the germline V gene are DFQATT and SNEGSKA (reference sequence). V shed 6 bases and J 2 bases; nucleotides not matched to a gene: 7. The CDR3 nucleotides are TGCAGTGCCCCCCGGACTAGCGGTACCTACGAGCAGTACTTC. Its protein product is CSAPRTSGTYEQYF.

The chain couples TRBV12-3 or TRBV12-4 to TRBJ2-7; tentative D call: TRBD2 (7 bases). Between the trimmed V and J ends, which lost 3 bases and 13 bases, there was a span of 13 bases. The CDR3 contains 11 residues. CDR3 bases: TGTGCCAGCAGTTTGGGGGGGGGGCAATACTTC. Translated: CASSLGGGQYF.

V usage is TRBV24-1 and J usage is TRBJ2-2; TRBD1 or TRBD2 may be the D gene (5 bases each). Trimming cost V 4 bases and J 4 bases, with 15 bases left between them. CDR3 length equals 16 residues. CDR1 KGHDR and CDR2 SFDVKD come from the germline V gene. The CDR3 loop reads CATSETGTWGTGELFF. The CDR3 nucleotides read TGTGCCACCAGTGAGACCGGGACGTGGGGCACCGGGGAGCTGTTTTTT.

At least ten counts were recorded for this clonotype. V gene TRBV20-1 combines with J gene TRBJ2-4; the D gene could be TRBD1 or TRBD2 (5 bases each). The CDR3 spans 15 residues. CDR1 is DFQATT and CDR2 is SNEGSKA in the germline V gene (reference sequence). V lost 3 bases, J lost 0 bases, and 12 bases lay in between. CDR3 coding DNA: TGCAGTGCTAGGGGGGACGCACTAGCCAAAAACATTCAGTACTTC. This translates into CSARGDALAKNIQYF.

This clonotype was recorded a few times. The rearrangement joins TRBV12-3 or TRBV12-4 to TRBJ2-1; the D is unclear. Trimming removed 5 bases at V and 7 bases at J, with 12 bases between. The CDR3 is 13 residues long. This chain's CDR3 is CASSPTSRNEQFF. As DNA, the CDR3 is TGTGCCAGCAGTCCGACGTCGAGGAATGAGCAGTTCTTC.

This clonotype was observed a handful of times. The chain recombines TRBV20-1 with TRBJ2-1, with 9 nucleotides matching TRBD2. CDR3 length: 17 residues. Germline CDR1 and CDR2: DFQATT and SNEGSKA (reference sequence). V lost 0 bases, J lost 0 bases, and 6 bases stayed unmatched. The CDR3 here is CSARDHEREDSYNEQFF. CDR3 nucleotides: TGCAGTGCTAGAGATCACGAGCGGGAGGACTCCTACAATGAGCAGTTCTTC.

This clonotype was counted ten times or more. The genes are TRBV5-6 and TRBJ2-7, with 7 positions matching TRBD1. The V gene's germline CDR1 is SGHDT and CDR2 YYEEEE. This CDR3 region has 14 residues. Trimming cost V 4 bases and J 3 bases; bases outside gene matches: 7. The CDR3 DNA sequence: TGTGCCAGCAGCCCAGGGACAGCAAGCTACGAGCAGTACTTC. Its translation is CASSPGTASYEQYF. Based on the CDR3 plus reference TRBV5-6 and TRBJ2-7, the full variable domain is DAGVTQSPTHLIKTRGQQVTLRCSPKSGHDTVSWYQQALGQGPQFIFQYYEEEERQRGNFPDRFSGHQFPNYSSELNVNALLLGDSALYLCASSPGTASYEQYFGPGTRLTVT.

This clonotype was counted a few times. This chain links TRBV5-6 with TRBJ2-7; D is perhaps TRBD1 (6 bases). CDR1 and CDR2 (germline): SGHDT, YYEEEE. The CDR3 is 12 residues long. V lost 4 bases to trimming and J lost 7 bases, with 12 bases between them. The CDR3 nucleotides are TGTGCCAGCAGCCAGGGACACCGGGAGCAGTACTTC. It specifies CASSQGHREQYF.

This clonotype was seen ten or more times. The chain links TRBV12-3 or TRBV12-4 to TRBJ2-7; 7 nucleotides align to TRBD1. The length of the CDR3 is 13 residues. Trimming removed 5 bases from V and 5 bases from J; junction bases left unmatched: 6. CDR3 nucleotide sequence: TGTGCCAGCAGTCCGACAGGGTTCCACGAGCAGTACTTC. Translated, it gives CASSPTGFHEQYF.

In this sample, this clonotype turned up many times. The genes are TRBV5-5 and TRBJ1-1; 7 bases are shared with TRBD1. Unmatched junction bases numbered 6, after V lost 2 bases and J lost 5 bases. From germline, CDR1 is SGHKS and CDR2 YYEKEE (reference sequence). The CDR3 totals 14 residues. The CDR3 region has the DNA TGTGCCAGCAGCTTACAGGGGTCACTGACTGAAGCTTTCTTT. Translated, it gives CASSLQGSLTEAFF.

The V and J genes are TRBV4-1 and TRBJ1-5; D is possibly TRBD1 (5 bases). The CDR3 spans 18 residues. V was clipped by 4 bases and J by 5 bases, with 24 bases between them. Germline CDR1 is MGHRA and CDR2 is YSYEKL. In DNA, the CDR3 is TGCGCCAGCAGCCCCGCAGGGTTCGACCCCGATCCGGATCAGCCCCAGCATTTT. As protein: CASSPAGFDPDPDQPQHF.

This clonotype was counted ten times or more. V usage is TRBV20-1 and J usage is TRBJ2-1; D gene unclear. CDR1 is DFQATT, CDR2 SNEGSKA, per germline (reference sequence). The CDR3 consists of 15 residues. Trimming cost V 3 bases and J 0 bases, with 12 bases left between them. The CDR3, as DNA: TGCAGTGCTAGGGTCGACTCGAGCTCCTACAATGAGCAGTTCTTC. Translation: CSARVDSSSYNEQFF.

This clonotype was seen a few times. The CDR3 DNA reads as TGTGCCAGCAGCCCCCCGGGGGTAGCGCTGAACGAGCAGTACTTC. Translating it yields CASSPPGVALNEQYF. V usage is TRBV11-2 and J usage is TRBJ2-7, with D possibly matching TRBD2 (6 bases). Germline V gene data show CDR1 as SGHAT and CDR2 as FQNNGV. The CDR3 covers 15 residues. The ends were cut back, 5 bases at V and 5 bases at J, with 19 bases in the middle.

This chain connects TRBV28 to TRBJ2-3; D is ambiguous. Trimming removed 6 bases at V and 2 bases at J, with 15 bases between. CDR1 and CDR2 (germline): MDHEN, SYDVKM. CDR3 length: 15 amino acids. The CDR3 here is CASSRLRTITDTQYF. CDR3 in DNA: TGTGCCAGCAGCCGCCTCCGGACCATCACAGATACGCAGTATTTT.

For the CDR3, the DNA is TGCAGTGCTAGAGATGCGCTAGCGGGGGCCACACCCAACACCGGGGAGCTGTTTTTT. Its protein product is CSARDALAGATPNTGELFF. This rearrangement joins TRBV20-1 to TRBJ2-2; 10 bases align to TRBD2. Germline trimming cut 0 bases from V and 2 bases from J; bases unmatched to any gene: 12. Germline CDR1 is DFQATT and CDR2 is SNEGSKA (reference sequence). The CDR3 is 19 residues long.

This clonotype was counted at least ten times. The rearrangement uses TRBV5-1 and TRBJ2-3, with D maybe TRBD2 (6 bases). The CDR3 spans 13 residues. CDR1 and CDR2 from the germline V gene are SGHRS and YFSETQ. V was cut by 6 bases and J by 1 base, with 9 bases left in between. CDR3 nucleotide sequence: TGCGCCAGCATGGCTAGCGGCACAGATACGCAGTATTTT. Amino acid sequence: CASMASGTDTQYF.

This clonotype occurred many times. V gene TRBV20-1 combines with J gene TRBJ2-3, with D hard to call. Germline V gene lookup returns CDR1 DFQATT and CDR2 SNEGSKA (reference sequence). This CDR3 has 14 amino acids. V was shortened by 6 bases and J by 1 base, with 14 bases between the two germline ends. The CDR3 nucleotides read TGCAGTGCCACCTGGTCGTGGGGCACAGATACGCAGTATTTT. This translates into CSATWSWGTDTQYF.

This rearrangement joins TRBV3-1 to TRBJ1-6; tentative D call: TRBD1 (6 bases). V was shortened by 10 bases and J by 0 bases, with 28 bases between the two germline ends. The germline V gene encodes CDR1 LGHDT and CDR2 YNNKEL (reference sequence). The CDR3 runs to 20 residues. In nucleotides, the CDR3 is TGTGCCACCTCCGAACGAAAGGACAGAATTAAGAGCTCCTATAATTCACCCCTCCACTTT. Translating gives CATSERKDRIKSSYNSPLHF.

This clonotype was seen many times. V is TRBV9 and J is TRBJ2-5; D gene unclear. This CDR3 contains 12 residues. The germline gives CDR1 SGDLS, CDR2 YYNGEE. Trimming removed 3 bases from V and 1 base from J, with 4 bases in between. In nucleotides, the CDR3 is TGTGCCAGCAGCGCTACCCAAGAGACCCAGTACTTC. Translated: CASSATQETQYF.

The CDR3 region is CASSTRTGWGTEAFF. CDR3 bases: TGTGCCAGCAGCACCCGGACAGGTTGGGGCACTGAAGCTTTCTTT. V usage is TRBV11-2 and J usage is TRBJ1-1; the match to TRBD1 covers 7 bases. CDR3 length: 15 amino acids. The germline V gene encodes CDR1 SGHAT and CDR2 FQNNGV. Losses at the gene ends were 5 bases for V and 4 bases for J; bases not matched to a gene: 10.

The V call is TRBV5-1, the J call TRBJ1-1; tentatively, D is TRBD1 (5 bases). V was pared by 2 bases and J by 6 bases, with 8 bases between. The CDR3 covers 12 residues. Germline CDR1 SGHRS, CDR2 YFSETQ. DNA of the CDR3: TGCGCCAGCAGCTTCTCAGGGCCTGAAGCTTTCTTT. Residues: CASSFSGPEAFF.

This sequence joins TRBV14 and TRBJ2-7; TRBD1 matches 7 bases. Germline V gene lookup returns CDR1 SGHDN and CDR2 FVKESK. J lost 2 bases, V lost 4 bases, and 8 bases had no gene match. There are 15 residues in the CDR3. The CDR3 is CASSRRQGETYEQYF. Written as DNA, the CDR3 is TGTGCCAGCAGCCGCCGACAGGGCGAAACCTACGAGCAGTACTTC.

This clonotype occurred many times. In nucleotides, the CDR3 is TGCGCCAGCAGCCAAGGATTGAGAGGCGGGGTCGGGTACGAGCAGTACTTC. It codes for CASSQGLRGGVGYEQYF. The rearrangement uses TRBV4-1 and TRBJ2-7; tentative D call: TRBD2 (6 bases). The V end lost 1 base, the J end lost 4 bases, and 20 bases lay between the germline ends. Per the germline V gene, CDR1 is MGHRA and CDR2 is YSYEKL. This CDR3 comprises 17 residues.

This clonotype was counted ten times or more. The genes are TRBV20-1 and TRBJ2-5; 9 nucleotides align to TRBD2. The junction had 13 bases not matched to a gene; V was cut back by 0 bases and J by 5 bases. CDR1 is DFQATT, CDR2 SNEGSKA, per germline (reference sequence). The CDR3 is 17 amino acids. The chain's CDR3 is CSARDLGLAGLGETQYF. The CDR3, as DNA: TGCAGTGCTAGAGATCTTGGGCTAGCGGGGTTGGGTGAGACCCAGTACTTC.

This chain links TRBV11-1 with TRBJ2-1; D is uncertain. CDR3 size: 16 residues. The V gene's germline CDR1 is SGHAT and CDR2 FQDESV (reference sequence). The V end lost 6 bases, the J end lost 5 bases, and 20 bases lay between the germline ends. CDR3 coding DNA: TGTGCCAGCAGTCATCTCGGTGATATCGGTGACAATGAGCAGTTCTTC. It specifies CASSHLGDIGDNEQFF.